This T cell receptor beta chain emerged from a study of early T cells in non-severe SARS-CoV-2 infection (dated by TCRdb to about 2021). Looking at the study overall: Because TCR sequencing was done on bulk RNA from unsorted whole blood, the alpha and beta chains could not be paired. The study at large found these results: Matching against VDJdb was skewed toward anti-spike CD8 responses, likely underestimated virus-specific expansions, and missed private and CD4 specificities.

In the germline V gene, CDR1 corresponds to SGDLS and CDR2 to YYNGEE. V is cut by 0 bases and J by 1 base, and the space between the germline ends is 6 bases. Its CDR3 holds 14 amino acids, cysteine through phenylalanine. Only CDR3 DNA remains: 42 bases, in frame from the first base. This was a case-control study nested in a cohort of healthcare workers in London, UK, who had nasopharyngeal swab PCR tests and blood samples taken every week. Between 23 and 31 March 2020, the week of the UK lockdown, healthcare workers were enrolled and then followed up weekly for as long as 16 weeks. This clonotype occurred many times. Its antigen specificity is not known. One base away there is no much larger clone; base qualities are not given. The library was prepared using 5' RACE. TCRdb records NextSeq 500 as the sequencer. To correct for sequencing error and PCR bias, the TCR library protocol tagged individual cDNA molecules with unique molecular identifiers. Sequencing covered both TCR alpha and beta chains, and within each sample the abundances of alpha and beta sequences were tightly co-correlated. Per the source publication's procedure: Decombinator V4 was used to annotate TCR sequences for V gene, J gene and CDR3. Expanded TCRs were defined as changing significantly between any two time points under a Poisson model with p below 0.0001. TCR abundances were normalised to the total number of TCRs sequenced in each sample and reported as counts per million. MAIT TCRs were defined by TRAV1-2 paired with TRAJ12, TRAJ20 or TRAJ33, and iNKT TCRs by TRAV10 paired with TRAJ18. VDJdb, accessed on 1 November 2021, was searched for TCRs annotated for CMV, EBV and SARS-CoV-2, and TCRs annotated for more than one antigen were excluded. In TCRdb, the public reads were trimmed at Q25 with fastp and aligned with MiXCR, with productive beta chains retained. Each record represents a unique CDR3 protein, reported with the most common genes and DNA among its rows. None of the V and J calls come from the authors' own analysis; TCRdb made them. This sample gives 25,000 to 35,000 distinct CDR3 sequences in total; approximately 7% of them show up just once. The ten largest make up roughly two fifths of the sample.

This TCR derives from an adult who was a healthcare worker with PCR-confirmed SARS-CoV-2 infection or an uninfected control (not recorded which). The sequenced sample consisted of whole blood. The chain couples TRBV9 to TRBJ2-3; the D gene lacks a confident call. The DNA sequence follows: TGTGCCAGCAGCGTAGTATGGGGCACAGATACGCAGTATTTT. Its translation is CASSVVWGTDTQYF.